A selection of T cell receptor beta chains follows, all from one sample in a study of early T cells in non-severe SARS-CoV-2 infection. Each CDR3 protein gets one entry after TCRdb re-called the 5' RACE reads with MiXCR. The sample carries around 67,000 distinct CDR3 sequences, roughly 10% recorded once. The sample consisted of whole blood. Receptors originate from an adult who was a healthcare worker with PCR-confirmed SARS-CoV-2 infection or an uninfected control (not recorded which). The CDR3 runs from the conserved cysteine through the conserved F or W. Fields, in order: clone size, D gene, J gene, V gene, CDR3 protein, CDR3 DNA. The D gene is left open where the match is weak. Some rows mark clone size as missing; the rest say once, few, many or name a class of expanded clone.

>NA|NA|TRBJ2-7|TRBV7-9
CASSPTESYEQYF
TGTGCCAGCAGCCCCACGGAATCCTACGAGCAGTACTTC
>NA|NA|TRBJ2-3|TRBV20-1
CSARESMGTDTQYF
TGCAGTGCTAGAGAATCGATGGGAACAGATACGCAGTATTTT
>NA|NA|TRBJ2-3|TRBV7-8
CASSLRRLGAGRTDTQYF
TGTGCCAGCAGCTTAAGGCGCTTGGGGGCGGGCCGCACAGATACGCAGTATTTT
>few|TRBD1|TRBJ1-4|TRBV20-1
CSARAGQGGEKLFF
TGCAGTGCTAGGGCGGGACAGGGAGGTGAAAAACTGTTTTTT
>few|TRBD2|TRBJ2-3|TRBV6-5
CASSYSTRGGLSDTQYF
TGTGCCAGCAGTTACTCTACCCGGGGGGGCCTGTCAGATACGCAGTATTTT
>many|NA|TRBJ2-3|TRBV20-1
CSAPGPSTDTQYF
TGCAGTGCACCGGGACCCAGCACAGATACGCAGTATTTT
>many|TRBD1|TRBJ2-5|TRBV11-2
CASSLASGTGVETQYF
TGTGCCAGCAGCTTAGCATCAGGGACAGGGGTAGAGACCCAGTACTTC
>many|NA|TRBJ2-2|TRBV12-3/TRBV12-4
CASSWTSPNTGELFF
TGTGCCAGCAGTTGGACCAGTCCGAACACCGGGGAGCTGTTTTTT
>many|NA|TRBJ1-4|TRBV3-1
CASTILGWGNEKLFF
TGTGCCAGCACCATCCTTGGATGGGGGAATGAAAAACTGTTTTTT
>many|NA|TRBJ1-6|TRBV6-4
CASSEGTGANSPLHF
TGTGCCAGCAGTGAAGGGACGGGGGCCAATTCACCCCTCCACTTT
>few|TRBD1|TRBJ2-2|TRBV24-1
CATSDPGQGSGELFF
TGTGCCACCAGTGATCCGGGACAGGGCTCCGGGGAGCTGTTTTTT
>few|NA|TRBJ2-5|TRBV7-9
CASSLAPETQYF
TGTGCCAGCAGCTTAGCCCCGGAGACCCAGTACTTC
>few|NA|TRBJ1-4|TRBV5-5
CASSLVVGTATNEKLFF
TGTGCCAGCAGCTTGGTGGTAGGCACCGCAACTAATGAAAAACTGTTTTTT
>many|TRBD2|TRBJ2-2|TRBV5-1
CASRATSDTGELFF
TGCGCCAGCAGGGCTACTAGCGACACCGGGGAGCTGTTTTTT
>few|NA|TRBJ1-1|TRBV10-3
CAINGPRGTEAFF
TGTGCCATCAATGGACCCAGGGGCACTGAAGCTTTCTTT
>NA|NA|TRBJ1-2|TRBV29-1
CSAQPGMNYGYTF
TGCAGCGCCCAACCTGGCATGAACTATGGCTACACCTTC
>NA|TRBD2|TRBJ2-3|TRBV7-2
CASKVTSGSFSTDTQYF
TGTGCCAGCAAGGTTACTAGCGGGAGTTTCAGCACAGATACGCAGTATTTT
>few|NA|TRBJ2-7|TRBV7-9
CASSLPSRLGPSYEQYF
TGTGCCAGCAGCCTGCCCTCTCGTTTGGGACCAAGCTACGAGCAGTACTTC
>NA|NA|TRBJ2-7|TRBV6-2/TRBV6-3
CASSYSWDIPAEQYF
TGTGCCAGCAGTTACTCATGGGACATCCCCGCCGAGCAGTACTTC
>many|TRBD1|TRBJ2-7|TRBV6-5
CASKGPGQGYEQYF
TGTGCCAGCAAAGGACCGGGACAGGGGTACGAGCAGTACTTC
>few|TRBD2|TRBJ2-2|TRBV12-5
CASGLVGAGVVTGELFF
TGTGCTAGTGGTTTGGTAGGCGCGGGAGTGGTCACCGGGGAGCTGTTTTTT
>NA|NA|TRBJ1-2|TRBV12-3/TRBV12-4
CASSLEIPYGYTF
TGTGCCAGCAGCTTAGAGATTCCCTATGGCTACACCTTC
>many|NA|TRBJ2-3|TRBV7-9
CASSLTGQGLMQYF
TGTGCCAGCAGCTTGACGGGACAAGGCCTTATGCAGTATTTT
>NA|NA|TRBJ1-2|TRBV5-6
CASSRGQPYGYTF
TGTGCCAGCAGCCGAGGACAGCCCTATGGCTACACCTTC
>few|TRBD2|TRBJ2-1|TRBV5-1
CASSTRLAGGEQFF
TGCGCCAGCAGCACGAGACTAGCGGGAGGTGAGCAGTTCTTC
>few|NA|TRBJ1-5|TRBV29-1
CSVKVGDQPQHF
TGCAGCGTTAAGGTCGGAGATCAGCCCCAGCATTTT
>many|NA|TRBJ1-2|TRBV5-4
CASSSGRLRGGYTF
TGTGCCAGCAGCTCGGGACGCCTCAGAGGTGGCTACACCTTC
>many|NA|TRBJ2-7|TRBV10-3
CAISLESVYEQYF
TGTGCCATCAGTTTAGAGAGCGTTTACGAGCAGTACTTC
>many|TRBD1|TRBJ2-3|TRBV6-1
CASSDWGTGADTQYF
TGTGCCAGCAGTGATTGGGGGACAGGGGCAGATACGCAGTATTTT
>many|TRBD1|TRBJ2-4|TRBV20-1
CSASRTGALPGDIQYF
TGCAGTGCTAGCCGGACAGGGGCCCTACCTGGGGACATTCAGTACTTC
>few|NA|TRBJ1-2|TRBV9
CASSPMRGALDYGYTF
TGTGCCAGCAGCCCGATGAGGGGGGCGTTGGACTATGGCTACACCTTC
>NA|NA|TRBJ2-1|TRBV5-1
CASSLAASVNEQFF
TGCGCCAGCAGCTTGGCGGCTAGCGTCAATGAGCAGTTCTTC
>few|NA|TRBJ1-6|TRBV11-2
CASSLTGRDSPLHF
TGTGCCAGCAGCTTAACAGGGAGGGATTCACCCCTCCACTTT
>NA|NA|TRBJ2-2|TRBV5-6
CASSPDRSTGELFF
TGTGCCAGCAGCCCCGACAGGTCCACCGGGGAGCTGTTTTTT
>few|NA|TRBJ2-7|TRBV5-6
CASPFNEQYF
TGTGCCAGCCCCTTTAACGAGCAGTACTTC
>NA|NA|TRBJ2-4|TRBV12-3/TRBV12-4
CASSQERAKNIQYF
TGTGCCAGCAGTCAGGAGCGAGCCAAAAACATTCAGTACTTC
>NA|NA|TRBJ1-1|TRBV7-6
CASSLDSPPNTEAFF
TGTGCCAGCAGCTTAGATTCGCCCCCGAACACTGAAGCTTTCTTT
>few|NA|TRBJ2-5|TRBV29-1
CSVAGYQETQYF
TGCAGCGTTGCTGGGTACCAAGAGACCCAGTACTTC
>many|NA|TRBJ2-4|TRBV6-2/TRBV6-3
CASNPGQSWGIQYF
TGTGCCAGCAACCCCGGACAGTCCTGGGGCATTCAGTACTTC
>many|NA|TRBJ1-1|TRBV7-9
CASSGNQNTEAFF
TGTGCCAGCAGCGGTAATCAGAACACTGAAGCTTTCTTT
>many|TRBD2|TRBJ2-2|TRBV18
CASSPLGPSGPNTGELFF
TGTGCCAGCTCACCTTTAGGCCCTAGCGGACCGAACACCGGGGAGCTGTTTTTT
>many|NA|TRBJ1-3|TRBV6-6
CASSYSGYTGNTIYF
TGTGCCAGCAGTTACTCAGGGTATACCGGAAACACCATATATTTT
>NA|TRBD1|TRBJ1-6|TRBV10-3
CAISETGGYNSPLHF
TGTGCCATCAGTGAGACAGGGGGCTATAATTCACCCCTCCACTTT
>few|TRBD1|TRBJ2-5|TRBV24-1
CATSDLHGQGIETQYF
TGTGCCACCAGTGATTTGCACGGACAGGGGATAGAGACCCAGTACTTC
>many|NA|TRBJ2-1|TRBV3-1
CASSQAVSYNEQFF
TGTGCCAGCAGCCAAGCGGTCTCCTACAATGAGCAGTTCTTC
>many|NA|TRBJ2-7|TRBV28
CASSRTRYFYEQYF
TGTGCCAGCAGCCGAACGCGGTATTTCTACGAGCAGTACTTC
>many|NA|TRBJ2-7|TRBV11-2
CASSSAGGHEQYF
TGTGCCAGCAGCTCCGCCGGGGGCCACGAGCAGTACTTC
>many|NA|TRBJ2-5|TRBV18
CASSQMVAGETQYF
TGTGCCAGCTCACAAATGGTGGCTGGAGAGACCCAGTACTTC
>NA|NA|TRBJ1-2|TRBV21-1
CASSLRDRGVYGYTF
TGTGCCAGCAGCCTCCGGGACAGGGGCGTCTATGGCTACACCTTC